Each of the 26 T cell receptor beta chains below was sequenced from the same sample in a study of blood T cells in healthy people across ages. For the second PCR, which ran for roughly 6 to 12 cycles, a sample-barcoded 5' primer and a J-beta primer mix were used. One entry per CDR3 protein results from TCRdb running MiXCR on the 5' RACE reads. The data show 1.5 million to 2 million distinct CDR3 sequences, 49% seen once. Sequences were obtained from blood. These receptors all stem from a woman aged 40 to 55 in good health.

With respect to this clonotype: The junction differs from germline at one of its ends, possibly a read error. In DNA, the CDR3 is TGTGCCAGCAGCTCGGGTCTTGATAAAACCATTCAGTACTTC. This codes for CASSSGLDKTIQYF. The chain joins TRBV5-6 to TRBJ2-4; the D is unclear. CDR1 and CDR2 (germline): SGHDT, YYEEEE. This CDR3 has 14 residues.

A note on this clonotype: The germline gene is not matched at one end of the junction; a read error may be the cause. The genes are TRBV18 and TRBJ2-5, with 7 nucleotides matching TRBD2. Germline assignment: CDR1 KGHSH and CDR2 LQKENI. The CDR3 extends over 14 amino acids. The CDR3 nucleotides are TGTGCCAGCTCACCAAATAGCGGGCAAGAGATCCAGTACTTC. Protein sequence: CASSPNSGQEIQYF. The full variable domain, with the rest looked up from reference TRBV18 and TRBJ2-5, is NAGVMQNPRHLVRRRGQEARLRCSPMKGHSHVYWYRQLPEEGLKFMVYLQKENIIDESGMPKERFSAEFPKEGPSILRIQQVVRGDSAAYFCASSPNSGQEIQYFGPGTRLLVL.

This clonotype showed up just a few times. The J gene is TRBJ2-1, the V gene TRBV6-6; TRBD2 agrees at 9 bases. With V trimmed by 9 bases and J by 4 bases, 4 bases remained unmatched. The CDR3 is 13 residues long. In germline, CDR1 is MNHNY, CDR2 SVGAGI (reference sequence). The CDR3, as DNA: TGTGCCAGTTTAGCGGGGGTATACAATGAGCAGTTCTTC. As protein: CASLAGVYNEQFF.

The table lists this clonotype with a few counts. The genes are TRBV7-2 and TRBJ2-3, with 7 bases that match TRBD1. Germline loops: CDR1 SGHTA, CDR2 FQGNSA. The V and J ends lost 5 bases and 5 bases, in that order; junction bases with no gene match: 10. This CDR3 has 15 amino acids. CDR3 sequence: CASSGNRGVQDTQYF. The CDR3 region has the DNA TGTGCCAGCAGCGGCAACAGGGGAGTACAAGATACGCAGTATTTT. The full variable domain, in which reference TRBV7-2 and TRBJ2-3 provide the parts outside the CDR3, is GAGVSQSPSNKVTEKGKDVELRCDPISGHTALYWYRQSLGQGLEFLIYFQGNSAPDKSGLPSDRFSAERTGGSVSTLTIQRTQQEDSAVYLCASSGNRGVQDTQYFGPGTRLTVL.

The V gene is TRBV29-1, the J gene TRBJ2-1, with D uncertain. Germline loops: CDR1 SQVTM, CDR2 ANQGSEA. This CDR3 comprises 14 residues. V was trimmed by 7 bases and J by 6 bases, leaving 19 bases between them. CDR3 protein: CSGHTSFRPNEQFF. The CDR3 DNA reads TGCAGCGGTCACACTTCGTTTCGACCCAATGAGCAGTTCTTC.

The J gene is TRBJ1-6, the V gene TRBV12-3 or TRBV12-4; weak D call: TRBD1 (5 bases). This CDR3 has 17 residues. V was shortened by 5 bases and J by 4 bases, with 18 bases between the two germline ends. The CDR3 protein is CASSRGGWGPYNSPLHF. The DNA for the CDR3 is TGTGCCAGCAGTAGGGGAGGATGGGGACCTTATAATTCACCCCTCCACTTT.

This clonotype has ten or more counts. The gene calls are TRBV5-1 and TRBJ2-1; D gene ambiguous. Looked up from germline, CDR1 is SGHRS and CDR2 is YFSETQ. The CDR3 length is 14 residues. Trimming pared 6 bases from V and 1 base from J, leaving 11 bases between. The CDR3 nucleotides are TGCGCCAGCAACTCCGGATCTTCCTACAATGAGCAGTTCTTC. Its protein is CASNSGSSYNEQFF.

This clonotype was seen a handful of times. The rearrangement links TRBV20-1 to TRBJ2-7; D is uncertain. Trimming removed 3 bases at V and 4 bases at J, with 10 bases between. Per germline, CDR1 DFQATT and CDR2 SNEGSKA (reference sequence). The CDR3 spans 12 residues. This chain's CDR3 is CSARTNSYEQYF. The CDR3 DNA is TGCAGTGCTAGGACGAACAGTTACGAGCAGTACTTC.

This clonotype has just one count. The V gene is TRBV2, the J gene TRBJ1-6; 7 bases match TRBD1. CDR1 is SNHLY, CDR2 FYNNEI, per germline. This CDR3 has 16 amino acids. The ends lost 6 bases at V and 4 bases at J; junction bases unmatched: 9. CDR3 coding DNA: TGTGCCAGCAGCAAGACAGGGAGAGGATATAATTCACCCCTCCACTTT. Translation: CASSKTGRGYNSPLHF.

This clonotype appeared many times. The chain combines TRBV7-2 with TRBJ2-4; D not certain. CDR1 is SGHTA and CDR2 is FQGNSA in the germline V gene. This CDR3 is 13 amino acids long. The V end lost 4 bases, the J end lost 4 bases, and 8 bases lay between the germline ends. The CDR3 nucleotides are TGTGCCAGCAGCTCCCCGGCTAAAAACATTCAGTACTTC. Amino acid sequence: CASSSPAKNIQYF.

V gene TRBV20-1 combines with J gene TRBJ2-6; unclear D gene. Germline V CDR1 and CDR2: DFQATT, SNEGSKA (reference sequence). The germline V and J ends were trimmed by 6 bases and 0 bases, with 9 bases remaining between them. The CDR3 extends over 14 amino acids. In DNA, the CDR3 is TGCAGTGCACCCCTCACCTCTGGGGCCAACGTCCTGACTTTC. Its protein product is CSAPLTSGANVLTF.

This clonotype was seen a handful of times. The chain links TRBV29-1 to TRBJ1-5; weak D call: TRBD1 (5 bases). V was cut by 8 bases and J by 0 bases, with 11 bases left in between. This CDR3 is 13 amino acids long. Germline V gives CDR1 SQVTM, CDR2 ANQGSEA. CDR3 bases: TGCAGCCTGGGACCTTATAGCAATCAGCCCCAGCATTTT. Translated, it gives CSLGPYSNQPQHF.

This clonotype was counted a few times. The genes are TRBV4-3 and TRBJ2-5, with 11 bases fitting TRBD2. The CDR3 totals 18 residues. Per germline, CDR1 LGHNA and CDR2 YSLEER. Unmatched junction bases numbered 8, after V lost 0 bases and J lost 2 bases. The CDR3 sequence: CASSQDIDSGGVQETQYF. DNA of the CDR3: TGCGCCAGCAGCCAAGACATTGATAGCGGGGGGGTTCAAGAGACCCAGTACTTC.

V gene TRBV7-3 combines with J gene TRBJ2-3; tentative D call: TRBD2 (7 bases). V was clipped by 5 bases and J by 2 bases, with 26 bases between them. The CDR3 spans 19 residues. CDR1 is SGHTA and CDR2 is FQGTGA in the germline V gene. The CDR3 loop is CASSPTPGGPGRNTDTQYF. CDR3 coding DNA: TGTGCCAGCAGCCCCACTCCCGGGGGGCCAGGCCGAAACACAGATACGCAGTATTTT.

V usage is TRBV11-2 and J usage is TRBJ2-7, with TRBD2 as a possible D gene (5 bases). Germline V gene lookup returns CDR1 SGHAT and CDR2 FQNNGV. The V gene lost 10 bases and the J gene lost 3 bases, with 13 bases spanning the gap. This CDR3 is 12 amino acids long. CDR3 in DNA: TGTGCCACCACGCGGGCCCTCTACGAGCAGTACTTC. It specifies CATTRALYEQYF.

This chain uses TRBV20-1 with TRBJ2-1; 9 bases are a match to TRBD2. Trimming removed 1 base from V and 9 bases from J; junction bases left unmatched: 7. CDR1 is DFQATT and CDR2 is SNEGSKA in the germline V gene (reference sequence). CDR3 length: 14 residues. In DNA form, the CDR3 reads TGCAGTGCTAGAGTTGGCGGGGGGGCGGGTGAGCAGTTCTTC. It yields the protein CSARVGGGAGEQFF.

The gene calls are TRBV7-2 and TRBJ1-5; D call uncertain. The CDR3 runs 17 residues. Germline V gene sequence: CDR1 SGHTA, CDR2 FQGNSA. The V and J ends lost 1 base and 1 base respectively, with 14 bases between them. The CDR3 region is CASSLVGRPVSNQPQHF. Here the CDR3 DNA reads TGTGCCAGCAGCTTAGTAGGTCGGCCCGTCAGCAATCAGCCCCAGCATTTT.

The CDR3 DNA reads TGTGCCAGCAGCCCATCGACAGGGGGAGGCACTGAAGCTTTCTTT. This gives the protein CASSPSTGGGTEAFF. V usage is TRBV6-6 and J usage is TRBJ1-1; 9 positions agree with TRBD1. The ends lost 6 bases at V and 4 bases at J; junction bases unmatched: 9. The CDR3 has 15 residues. CDR1 is MNHNY and CDR2 is SVGAGI in the germline V gene (reference sequence).

The rearrangement links TRBV20-1 to TRBJ2-5, with D maybe TRBD2 (6 bases). Germline CDR1 and CDR2: DFQATT and SNEGSKA (reference sequence). V was clipped by 6 bases and J by 5 bases, with 16 bases between them. The length of the CDR3 is 13 residues. The CDR3 nucleotides are TGCAGTGCGGGGATGGGACTTGTGGAGACCCAGTACTTC. Translating gives CSAGMGLVETQYF.

The J gene is TRBJ2-7, the V gene TRBV10-3; TRBD1 aligns across 7 bases. In germline, CDR1 is ENHRY, CDR2 SYGVKD. With 6 bases clipped from V and 7 bases from J, the junction kept 12 bases outside the gene matches. CDR3 length: 14 amino acids. CDR3 sequence reads: CAIRTQTGVDEQYF. The CDR3 nucleotides are TGTGCCATCAGAACACAAACAGGGGTCGATGAGCAGTACTTC.

V is TRBV6-2 or TRBV6-3 and J is TRBJ1-5; D is undetermined. The germline V gene has CDR1 MNHEY and CDR2 SVGEGT. The V gene lost 2 bases and the J gene lost 7 bases, with 9 bases spanning the gap. The CDR3 totals 13 residues. The chain's CDR3 is CASSYGEYQPQHF. The DNA for the CDR3 is TGTGCCAGCAGTTACGGGGAGTACCAGCCCCAGCATTTT.

The chain employs TRBV5-1 and TRBJ2-1, with D perhaps being TRBD1 or TRBD2 (5 bases each). V lost 4 bases and J lost 8, with 16 bases in between. The CDR3 consists of 14 residues. In germline, CDR1 is SGHRS, CDR2 YFSETQ. CDR3 region: CASSGGSFVDEQFF. As DNA, the CDR3 is TGCGCCAGCAGCGGGGGATCCTTTGTTGATGAGCAGTTCTTC.

Concerning this clonotype itself: At one boundary the junction diverges from the germline segment, which might be a read error. The rearrangement uses TRBV12-3 or TRBV12-4 and TRBJ1-2; D gene unclear. This CDR3 has 14 amino acids. Here the CDR3 reads CASTTRTAVYAYTF. Here the CDR3 DNA reads TGTGCCAGCACCACCCGGACGGCCGTCTATGCCTACACCTTC.

The chain recombines TRBV4-1 with TRBJ2-3; D is ambiguous. Germline V gives CDR1 MGHRA, CDR2 YSYEKL. The CDR3 runs to 16 residues. The germline V and J ends were trimmed by 0 bases and 0 bases, with 10 bases remaining between them. CDR3 sequence reads: CASSQDVAASTDTQYF. The CDR3 nucleotides are TGCGCCAGCAGCCAAGATGTAGCTGCTAGCACAGATACGCAGTATTTT.

The rearrangement uses TRBV20-1 and TRBJ2-5; the D gene is possibly TRBD2 (5 bases). The V end was cut by 3 bases, the J end by 3 bases, with 17 bases between. The germline V gene has CDR1 DFQATT and CDR2 SNEGSKA (reference sequence). The CDR3 totals 15 residues. The CDR3 region is CSARALRGREETQYF. The CDR3 DNA reads as TGCAGTGCTAGGGCTTTACGCGGGCGGGAAGAGACCCAGTACTTC.

This rearrangement joins TRBV4-2 to TRBJ1-4; TRBD1 matches 7 bases. This CDR3 contains 15 residues. Germline lookup yields CDR1 LGHNA and CDR2 YNFKEQ. The trim removed 5 bases at V and 8 bases at J, leaving 11 bases unmatched. The CDR3 region is CASSGHRGVAEKLFF. The DNA for the CDR3 is TGTGCCAGCAGCGGGCACAGGGGCGTTGCGGAAAAACTGTTTTTT.